Sequencing of this T cell receptor beta chain was carried out in a study of CD8+ T cells in alopecia areata. Study summary: In an open-label trial, patients got 5 to 10 mg tofacitinib twice daily.

Treatment noted: oral pan-JAK inhibitor, 5-10 mg twice daily. Notes on the study in general: Among the top 100, expanded CD8+ clones, as well as scalp clonality, were significantly decreased by tofacitinib.

Germline V lookup: CDR1 MNHNY, CDR2 SVGAGI (reference sequence). The CDR3 covers 14 residues. V shed 5 bases and J 1 base; nucleotides not matched to a gene: 1. cDNA prepared by RNA extraction and subsequent reverse transcription served as the template for sequencing. Measured with immunoSEQ multiplex PCR; TCRdb has only the in-frame clones, and not every one. The table includes 190,000 or so clones, about 60% detected once. The count of this clone is one. Its antigen remains unidentified. The sequencing used CD4+ T cells sorted from blood, collected at week 4, from a patient treated with tofacitinib. This TCR derives from a human donor with alopecia areata. The chain uses TRBV6-6 and TRBJ1-1, with 10 bases lining up with TRBD1. In nucleotides, the CDR3 is TGTGCCAGCAGTCGGGACAGGGGGAACACTGAAGCTTTCTTT. Amino acid sequence: CASSRDRGNTEAFF.